This T cell receptor (beta chain) was observed in a study of control samples from healthy donors and cancer patients. Assay used: immunoSEQ multiplex PCR; TCRdb lists only in-frame clones, some missing. In the table there are under 150,000 clones, about 94% of which are singletons. The germline V gene encodes CDR1 MNHEY and CDR2 SVGAGI. This CDR3 spans 14 amino acids. The J segment lost 1 base and the V segment lost 6 bases, leaving 4 bases of the junction unmatched. The sequence came from a man younger than 45 in good health. Source material: blood. This chain links TRBV6-5 with TRBJ1-1; 8 nucleotides match TRBD1. CDR3 nucleotide sequence: TGTGCCAGCAGGGCCGGGACAGGGAACACTGAAGCTTTCTTT. This sequence encodes CASRAGTGNTEAFF.